This T cell receptor beta chain stems from a study of OX40 agonist ivuxolimab in advanced cancers. Study summary: Ivuxolimab is an agonistic anti-OX40 (CD134) antibody, and patients were treated with it. Each patient was given ivuxolimab into a vein every 2 weeks, at 0.01 to 10 mg/kg. Subjects had a mean age of roughly 60 years, with a range of 23 to 79; less than 90% were male. General study points: Compared with CD4+, CD8+ T cells on average had more expanded clones.

V was cut by 3 bases and J by 4 bases, with 11 bases left in between. Germline CDR1 is SGHNT and CDR2 is YYREEE (reference sequence). The CDR3 spans 13 residues. The data were produced by immunoSEQ multiplex PCR, yet TCRdb's version contains in-frame clones alone and is incomplete. The table shows 70,000 or so clones, with 65% to 85% occurring only once. A remark on this clone: The target antigen is unknown.

Sequencing used CD4+ or CD8+ T cells sorted from blood, obtained in a trial of the OX40 agonist ivuxolimab. V usage is TRBV5-4 and J usage is TRBJ2-7, with D maybe TRBD1 (6 bases). This TCR was recovered from an adult with an advanced solid tumor such as melanoma, head and neck, liver or kidney cancer. The CDR3 is CASSSGTNYEQYF. CDR3 in DNA: TGTGCCAGCAGCTCCGGGACAAATTACGAGCAGTACTTC. Based on the CDR3 plus reference TRBV5-4 and TRBJ2-7, the full variable domain is ETGVTQSPTHLIKTRGQQVTLRCSSQSGHNTVSWYQQALGQGPQFIFQYYREEENGRGNFPPRFSGLQFPNYSSELNVNALELDDSALYLCASSSGTNYEQYFGPGTRLTVT.